This T cell receptor beta chain was observed in a study of patients and donors after allogeneic stem cell transplantation. Trimming cost V 2 bases and J 3 bases; bases outside gene matches: 6. CDR3 length equals 15 residues. The germline V gene encodes CDR1 MNHEY and CDR2 SVGEGT. TCRdb re-derived calls from the RT-PCR reads in MiXCR, one entry per CDR3 protein. The sample carries about 110,000 distinct CDR3 sequences, over 30% recorded once. The rearrangement uses TRBV6-2 or TRBV6-3 and TRBJ2-5, with 7 bases matching TRBD1. This TCR came from a human donor who was either an allogeneic HSCT recipient or a stem cell or donor lymphocyte infusion donor (not recorded which). It is not recorded whose cells these are; they may come from a transplant donor. The sequencing input was blood, either unsorted or a sorted T cell fraction (not recorded which). The DNA for the CDR3 is TGTGCCAGCAGTTACCCCCGGGACAGTAAAGAGACCCAGTACTTC. Translating gives CASSYPRDSKETQYF.